The subject of this entry is one T cell receptor beta chain. The sample comes from a study of blood T cell repertoires in COVID-19. As for the study in general: T cells, B-cell-depleted T cells, or PBMCs supplied cDNA or gDNA.

In the study's own analysis: Estimation of nucleated cell counts relied on the amplification of reference gene primers. TCRdb's copy holds only in-frame clones and misses some; the assay was immunoSEQ multiplex PCR. V, J and clone size reflect that table, while D and trimming were determined from the DNA. This repertoire shows tens of thousands of clones, 65% to 90% found once; its top ten account for approximately 14%. CDR3 size: 13 residues. V lost 7 bases, J lost 6 bases, and 16 bases lay in between. Germline CDR1 MNHNY, CDR2 SVGAGI (reference sequence). Material: peripheral blood. The gene calls are TRBV6-6 and TRBJ2-7; perhaps TRBD1 as D (5 bases). This TCR came from a man in his 70s with acute or convalescent COVID-19. The CDR3 sequence: CASNLAGQGEQYV. In nucleotides, the CDR3 is TGTGCCAGCAACCTTGCAGGGCAAGGCGAGCAGTACGTC.